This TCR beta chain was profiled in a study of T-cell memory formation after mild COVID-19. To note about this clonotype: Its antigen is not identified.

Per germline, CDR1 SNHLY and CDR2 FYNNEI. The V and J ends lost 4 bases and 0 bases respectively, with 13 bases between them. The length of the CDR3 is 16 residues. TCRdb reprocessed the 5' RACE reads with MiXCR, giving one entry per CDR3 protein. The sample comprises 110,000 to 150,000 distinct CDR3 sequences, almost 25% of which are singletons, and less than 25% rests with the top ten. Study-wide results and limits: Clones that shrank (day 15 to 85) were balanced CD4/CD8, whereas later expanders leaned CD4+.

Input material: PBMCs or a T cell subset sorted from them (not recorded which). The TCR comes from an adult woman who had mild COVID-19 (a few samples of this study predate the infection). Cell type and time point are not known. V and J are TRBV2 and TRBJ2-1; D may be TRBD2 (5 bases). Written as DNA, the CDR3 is TGTGCCAGCAGTGTCTGGGAGTTCGACTCCTACAATGAGCAGTTCTTC. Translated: CASSVWEFDSYNEQFF. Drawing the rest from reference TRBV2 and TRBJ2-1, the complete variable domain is EPEVTQTPSHQVTQMGQEVILRCVPISNHLYFYWYRQILGQKVEFLVSFYNNEISEKSEIFDDQFSVERPDGSNFTLKIRSTKLEDSAMYFCASSVWEFDSYNEQFFGPGTRLTVL.